This is a list of T cell receptor beta chains from one sample in a study of T cell repertoires in cytomegalovirus infection. Their antigens remain unidentified. TCRdb ran MiXCR on the reads and lists one entry per CDR3 protein. This table has 700,000 to 850,000 distinct CDR3 sequences, around a third appearing once. Sequences were derived from cultured CD8+ T cells from PBMCs, sampled from culture after CMV antigen stimulation. The receptors were gathered from a human donor in good health (CMV status not recorded). Some clones in this sample may be carry-over from other donors' samples. Each CDR3 is given with its conserved first and last residue.

J gene: TRBJ1-5; V gene: TRBV5-1; CDR3 protein: CASSLARGGRPQHF
J gene: TRBJ1-6; V gene: TRBV7-8; CDR3 protein: CASSRWDRLYNSPLHF
J gene: TRBJ1-1; V gene: TRBV7-8; CDR3 protein: CASSAQGLGEAFF
J gene: TRBJ1-2; V gene: TRBV19; CDR3 protein: CASWSGWEVGYTF
J gene: TRBJ2-7; V gene: TRBV3-1; CDR3 protein: CASSLVGRAGGPTEKNSYEQYF
J gene: TRBJ2-2; V gene: TRBV27; CDR3 protein: CASSLYASGGAGYTGELFF
J gene: TRBJ1-1; V gene: TRBV27; CDR3 protein: CASTGTGLMNTEAFF
J gene: TRBJ1-5; V gene: TRBV6-6; CDR3 protein: CASSRVAGGDQPQHF
J gene: TRBJ1-2; V gene: TRBV7-8; CDR3 protein: CASSREGGYTF
J gene: TRBJ1-2; V gene: TRBV7-8; CDR3 protein: CASSLAGRGFEMYDYTF
J gene: TRBJ2-7; V gene: TRBV2; CDR3 protein: CASCQGIWEQYF
J gene: TRBJ1-1; V gene: TRBV6-1; CDR3 protein: CASSEIRVEAFF
J gene: TRBJ2-1; V gene: TRBV27; CDR3 protein: CASSPPAGGPNEQFF
J gene: TRBJ2-7; V gene: TRBV12-5; CDR3 protein: CASGQSGTPYEQYF
J gene: TRBJ2-7; V gene: TRBV7-9; CDR3 protein: CASSSRDTSGDEQYF
J gene: TRBJ2-1; V gene: TRBV28; CDR3 protein: CASSLRGKGLLYNEQFF
J gene: TRBJ2-5; V gene: TRBV14; CDR3 protein: CASSRRHGDQETQYF
J gene: TRBJ1-2; V gene: TRBV12-3/TRBV12-4; CDR3 protein: CASSLEGFNYGYTF
J gene: TRBJ1-1; V gene: TRBV14; CDR3 protein: CASSQDLAPMNTEAFF
J gene: TRBJ2-1; V gene: TRBV10-3; CDR3 protein: CAIRRVWKEGPSQQFF
J gene: TRBJ1-6; V gene: TRBV7-3; CDR3 protein: CASSLWETVAPLHF
J gene: TRBJ1-2; V gene: TRBV29-1; CDR3 protein: CSVEDDSYGYTF
J gene: TRBJ2-7; V gene: TRBV27; CDR3 protein: CASSFLRPPSGSYEQYF
J gene: TRBJ2-1; V gene: TRBV5-6; CDR3 protein: CASSLLEGYYNEQFF
J gene: TRBJ1-6; V gene: TRBV7-9; CDR3 protein: CASSLGVFYNSPLHF
J gene: TRBJ2-3; V gene: TRBV12-3/TRBV12-4; CDR3 protein: CASSLNPGGDTQYF
J gene: TRBJ1-5; V gene: TRBV19; CDR3 protein: CASSIFGGESNQPQHF
J gene: TRBJ2-1; V gene: TRBV7-2; CDR3 protein: CASSMGHLSYNEQFF
J gene: TRBJ2-3; V gene: TRBV24-1; CDR3 protein: CATSDLNPLAGGTDTQYF
J gene: TRBJ1-1; V gene: TRBV4-1; CDR3 protein: CASSQEGKGSAEAFF
J gene: TRBJ1-1; V gene: TRBV27; CDR3 protein: CASSWGLGNTEAFF
J gene: TRBJ2-1; V gene: TRBV20-1; CDR3 protein: CSARDRSSVIYNEQFF
J gene: TRBJ1-1; V gene: TRBV6-5; CDR3 protein: CASRHQGLAEAFF
J gene: TRBJ1-6; V gene: TRBV2; CDR3 protein: CASRNPIILGSYNSPLHF
J gene: TRBJ2-5; V gene: TRBV7-6; CDR3 protein: CASSLLAAHQETQYF
J gene: TRBJ2-2; V gene: TRBV6-4; CDR3 protein: CASSDSTNTGELFF
J gene: TRBJ1-1; V gene: TRBV27; CDR3 protein: CASCVGQGTEAFF
J gene: TRBJ1-1; V gene: TRBV15; CDR3 protein: CATSTLGGNTEAFF
J gene: TRBJ2-7; V gene: TRBV12-5; CDR3 protein: CASVPGGRSYEQYF
J gene: TRBJ2-5; V gene: TRBV7-8; CDR3 protein: CASSLGKETQYF